The subject of this entry is one T cell receptor (beta chain). The antigen is undetermined. The entry originates in a study of PD-1 blockade in classical Hodgkin lymphoma. General study results and limits: Relapsed/refractory patients reportedly had the lowest baseline TCR diversity, below newly diagnosed patients, who were below healthy donors. The study found that TCR diversity rose significantly by C4D1 in CD4+ but not CD8+ cells. Nivolumab starters within 1 year of ASCT were excluded.

V lost 1 base and J 7 bases, leaving 14 bases between the germline ends. The CDR3 loop spans 15 amino acids. Germline CDR1 reads SGHDN; CDR2 reads FVKESK. No patient escaped relapse after autologous stem cell transplantation, and brentuximab vedotin exposure varied. It was by magnetic negative selection that CD4+ T cells were purified from thawed PBMCs. The method was immunoSEQ multiplex PCR; TCRdb's version includes in-frame clones alone and lacks a portion of them. The sample lists about 12,000 clones; approximately 79% were seen once. Material: CD4+ T cells from blood, obtained at baseline. This TCR was sampled from a human donor with classical Hodgkin lymphoma. V gene TRBV14 combines with J gene TRBJ2-1, with D unclear. The CDR3 DNA reads TGTGCCAGCAGCCAAGGCCCCTGGGGTCTGAATGAGCAGTTCTTC. It encodes CASSQGPWGLNEQFF.